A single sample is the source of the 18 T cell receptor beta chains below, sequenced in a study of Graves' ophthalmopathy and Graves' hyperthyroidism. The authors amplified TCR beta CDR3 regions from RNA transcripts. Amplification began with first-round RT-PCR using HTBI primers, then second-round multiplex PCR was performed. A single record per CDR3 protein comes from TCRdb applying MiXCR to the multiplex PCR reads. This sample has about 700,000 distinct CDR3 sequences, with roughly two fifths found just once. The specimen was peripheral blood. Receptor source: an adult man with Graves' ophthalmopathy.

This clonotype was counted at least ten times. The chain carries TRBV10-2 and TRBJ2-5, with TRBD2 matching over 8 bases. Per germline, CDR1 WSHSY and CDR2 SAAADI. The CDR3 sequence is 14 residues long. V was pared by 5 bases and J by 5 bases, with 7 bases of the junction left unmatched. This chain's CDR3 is CASSSGTSAETQYF. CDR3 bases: TGCGCCAGCAGTTCCGGGACTAGTGCGGAGACCCAGTACTTC.

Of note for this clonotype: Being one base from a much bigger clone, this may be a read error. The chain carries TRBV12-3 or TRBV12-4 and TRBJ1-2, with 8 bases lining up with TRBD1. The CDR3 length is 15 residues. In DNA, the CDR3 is TGTGCCGGCAGTCAACAGGGGGAAGATCTCTCTGGCTACACCTTC. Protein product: CAGSQQGEDLSGYTF.

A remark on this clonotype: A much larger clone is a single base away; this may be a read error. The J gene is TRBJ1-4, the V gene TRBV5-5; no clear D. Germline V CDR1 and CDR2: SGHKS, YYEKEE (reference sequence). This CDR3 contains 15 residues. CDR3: CASSLDQWNFEKLLF. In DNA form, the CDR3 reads TGTGCCAGCAGCTTGGACCAATGGAACTTTGAAAAACTGCTTTTT.

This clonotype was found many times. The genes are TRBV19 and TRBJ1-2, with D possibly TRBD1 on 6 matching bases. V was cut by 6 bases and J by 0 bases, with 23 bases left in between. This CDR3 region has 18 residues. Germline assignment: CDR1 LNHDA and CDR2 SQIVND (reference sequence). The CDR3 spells CASSPFRDTRLANYGYTF. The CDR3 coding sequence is TGTGCCAGTAGCCCCTTCCGGGACACAAGACTAGCTAACTATGGCTACACCTTC.

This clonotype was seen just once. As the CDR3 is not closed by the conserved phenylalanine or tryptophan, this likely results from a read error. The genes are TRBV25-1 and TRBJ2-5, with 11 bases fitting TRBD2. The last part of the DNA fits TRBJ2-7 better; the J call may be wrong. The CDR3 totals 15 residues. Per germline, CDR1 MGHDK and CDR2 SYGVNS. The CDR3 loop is CASSVTSGGGGEQYL. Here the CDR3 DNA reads TGTGCCAGCAGCGTTACTAGCGGGGGCGGAGGCGAGCAGTACCTC.

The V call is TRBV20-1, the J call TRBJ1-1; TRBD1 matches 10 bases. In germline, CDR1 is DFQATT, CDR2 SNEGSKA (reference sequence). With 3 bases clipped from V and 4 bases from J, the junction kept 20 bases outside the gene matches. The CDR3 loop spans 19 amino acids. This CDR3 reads CSARGSLDRGGLVRTEAFF. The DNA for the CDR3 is TGCAGTGCTAGGGGTAGTCTGGACAGGGGGGGTTTGGTACGCACTGAAGCTTTCTTT.

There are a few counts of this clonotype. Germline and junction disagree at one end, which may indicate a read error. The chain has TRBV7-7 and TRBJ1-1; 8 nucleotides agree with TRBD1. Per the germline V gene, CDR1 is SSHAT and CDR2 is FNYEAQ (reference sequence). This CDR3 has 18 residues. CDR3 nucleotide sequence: TGTGCTAGCAGCTTTTACCCGGACAGGGCCATCATGGGCACTGAAGCTTTCTTT. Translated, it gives CASSFYPDRAIMGTEAFF.

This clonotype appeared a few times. The CDR3 here is CASRLTQEAITEAFF. The CDR3 region has the DNA TGTGCCAGCAGATTAACCCAGGAGGCGATCACTGAAGCTTTCTTT. This chain uses TRBV11-3 with TRBJ1-1; D remains ambiguous. This CDR3 spans 15 amino acids. The germline V and J ends were trimmed by 6 bases and 4 bases, with 18 bases remaining between them. The germline V gene encodes CDR1 SGHNT and CDR2 YENEEA.

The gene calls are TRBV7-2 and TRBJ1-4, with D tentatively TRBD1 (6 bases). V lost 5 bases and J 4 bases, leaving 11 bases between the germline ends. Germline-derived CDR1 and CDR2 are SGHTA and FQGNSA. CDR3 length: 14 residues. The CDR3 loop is CASSQTGLNEKLFF. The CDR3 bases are TGTGCCAGCAGCCAGACAGGACTTAATGAAAAACTGTTTTTT.

The CDR3 reads CASAPQAEGETQYF. The CDR3 DNA follows: TGTGCCAGCGCCCCCCAAGCGGAGGGAGAGACCCAGTACTTC. The chain couples TRBV27 to TRBJ2-5, with a possible D match to TRBD2 (6 bases). V lost 8 bases and J lost 4, with 17 bases in between. Germline V gene lookup returns CDR1 MNHEY and CDR2 SMNVEV (reference sequence). This CDR3 is 14 amino acids long.

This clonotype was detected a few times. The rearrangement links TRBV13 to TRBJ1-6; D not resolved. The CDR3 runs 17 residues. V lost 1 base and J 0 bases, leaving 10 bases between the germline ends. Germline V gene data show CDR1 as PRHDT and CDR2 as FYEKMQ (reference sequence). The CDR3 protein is CASSLAVRGSYNSPLHF. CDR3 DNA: TGTGCCAGCAGCTTAGCAGTCCGAGGCTCCTATAATTCACCCCTCCACTTT.

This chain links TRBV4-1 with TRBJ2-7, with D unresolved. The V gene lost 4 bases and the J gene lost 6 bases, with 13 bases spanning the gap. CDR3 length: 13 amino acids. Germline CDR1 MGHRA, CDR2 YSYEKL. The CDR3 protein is CASSPIPAREQYF. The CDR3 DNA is TGCGCCAGCAGCCCCATCCCGGCCCGCGAGCAGTACTTC.

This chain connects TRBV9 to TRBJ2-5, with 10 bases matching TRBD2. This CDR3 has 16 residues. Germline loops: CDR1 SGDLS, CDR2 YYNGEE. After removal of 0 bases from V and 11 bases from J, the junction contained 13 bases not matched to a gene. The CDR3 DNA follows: TGTGCCAGCAGCGTAGATCCTAGCGGGAGTAGGTACGGGCAGTACTTC. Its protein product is CASSVDPSGSRYGQYF.

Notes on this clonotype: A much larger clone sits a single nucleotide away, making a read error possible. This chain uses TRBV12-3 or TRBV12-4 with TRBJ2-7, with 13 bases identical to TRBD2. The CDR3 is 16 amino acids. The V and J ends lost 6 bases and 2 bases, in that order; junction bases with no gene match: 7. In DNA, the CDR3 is TGTGCCAGCAGCCCGGGACTAGCGGGGATGCCCTACGAGCAGTACTTC. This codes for CASSPGLAGMPYEQYF.

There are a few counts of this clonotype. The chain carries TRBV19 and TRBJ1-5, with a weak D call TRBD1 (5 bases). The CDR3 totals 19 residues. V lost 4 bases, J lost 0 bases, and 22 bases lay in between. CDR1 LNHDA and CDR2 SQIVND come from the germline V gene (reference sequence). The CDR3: CASSSWDPSDFYSNQPQHF. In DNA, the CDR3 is TGTGCCAGTAGTAGCTGGGACCCCTCAGACTTTTATAGCAATCAGCCCCAGCATTTT.

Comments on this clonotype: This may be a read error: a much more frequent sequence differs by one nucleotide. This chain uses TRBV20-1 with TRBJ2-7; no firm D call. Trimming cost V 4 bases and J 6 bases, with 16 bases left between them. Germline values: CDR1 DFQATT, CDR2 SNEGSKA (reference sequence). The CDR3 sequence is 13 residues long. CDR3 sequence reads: CSAKVGLLLEQYF. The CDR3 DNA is TGCAGTGCTAAGGTCGGCTTACTACTCGAGCAGTACTTC.

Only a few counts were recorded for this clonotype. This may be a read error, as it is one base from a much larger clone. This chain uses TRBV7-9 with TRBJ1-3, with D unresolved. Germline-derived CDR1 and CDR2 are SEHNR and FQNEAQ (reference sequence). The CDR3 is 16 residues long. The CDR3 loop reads CASSSQAGAFGNTTYF. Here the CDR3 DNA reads TGTGCCAGCAGCTCACAAGCGGGCGCTTTTGGAAACACCACATATTTT.

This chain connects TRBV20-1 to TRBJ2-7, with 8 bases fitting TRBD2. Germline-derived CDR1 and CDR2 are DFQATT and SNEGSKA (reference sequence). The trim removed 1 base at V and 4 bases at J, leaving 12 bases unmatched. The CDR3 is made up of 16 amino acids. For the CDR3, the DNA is TGCAGTGCTAGAGTTAGCGGGGAGAGGATTTCTTACGAGCAGTACTTC. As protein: CSARVSGERISYEQYF.